This entry describes one T cell receptor beta chain. Its antigen remains undetermined. Base-call qualities are not available, and no considerably larger clone is one nucleotide away. The data are from a study of identical twins (dated by TCRdb to the mid-2010s). Background on the whole study: To test whether fetal clonotypes persist, the study used deep sequencing on TCR alpha and beta repertoires from monozygotic twins, unrelated adults of various ages, and cord blood. Replicate twin experiments were performed at different times using different library preparation protocols to rule out contamination. Results the study describes overall, beyond this receptor: Fewer insertions were carried by abundant cord blood beta clonotypes; a weaker similar trend was observed in young adult naive repertoires, while no such trend was observed in memory repertoires. The excess sharing between twins in beta out-of-frame sequences was weaker because fewer shared sequences reduced the signal-to-noise ratio. Recombination models systematically underestimated out-of-frame TCR alpha sharing in monozygotic twins but agreed with sharing between unrelated individuals. Invariant T cells such as MAIT and iNKT could partly confound zero-insertion analyses, although diverse VJ usage argued against such confounding for most clonotypes. Compared with coincidental sharing between unrelated individuals, out-of-frame TCR alpha sequences shared between twins showed an excess of sequences with low generation probability. Because the same donors could not be followed over many years, the conclusions depended on cross-sectional statistical analysis.

CDR1 SQVTM and CDR2 ANQGSEA are derived from the germline V gene. From cysteine to phenylalanine, the CDR3 is 15 amino acids long. Just CDR3 DNA is preserved here, 45 bases in frame from base 1. For this chain, trimming is 5 bases at the V end and 2 bases at the J end, and the number of junction bases without a gene match is 6. The library came from 5' RACE. Sequencing instrument: Illumina HiSeq 2000. A universal primer binding site was added through template switching, and the final cDNA carried a unique molecular identifier so that TCR cDNA molecules could be counted accurately. Specific primers in the conserved constant-segment region were used to synthesize first-strand cDNA for the TCR alpha and beta chains. Each cDNA library was double barcoded, with a SMART-Mk sample barcode plus Illumina barcodes, to control for contamination. TruSeq adapter sequences along with Illumina sample barcodes were introduced in two successive PCR steps. The Illumina HiSeq platform was used with custom primers to sequence TCR alpha and beta cDNA libraries. Under the source paper's analysis protocol: Raw reads were processed with MiGEC to extract unique molecular identifiers, and MiXCR was used to determine CDR3 positions. For each individual, recombination models were inferred using an EM algorithm with the repgenHMM and IGoR tools. The tcR package in R was used for shared clonotype analysis, with sharing normalized by the product of cloneset sizes. To study raw recombination without the effects of thymic and clonal selection, out-of-frame nonproductive sequences were analyzed. Using fastp trimming at Q25 and MiXCR clonotype assembly, TCRdb reanalyzed the public sequencing data and kept in-frame beta chains. Each entry merges the rows of one CDR3 protein and shows their most common DNA and genes. TCRdb assigned the V and J calls; the authors' analysis was not used. For this sample there are 350,000 to 600,000 distinct CDR3 sequences; 14% appear just once. The biggest ten clones account for about 0.54% of the sample.

Every donor was a healthy Caucasian. The twin cohort comprised three pairs of female monozygotic twins, all aged roughly 18 to 29 years. Positive isolation kits from Invitrogen were used to isolate the CD4+ and CD8+ T cell populations. The same data also contributed to another study, on yellow fever vaccine responses in identical twins. As the second paper documents: The authors reported that the T cell response to vaccination in identical twins appeared partly convergent and partly personalized. Focusing on identical twins, the study followed the T cell clones that responded to the vaccine, and did so with precision.

Sequencing was done on a sample of CD4+ T cells sorted from blood. This sequence uses TRBV29-1 and TRBJ2-2; TRBD1 lines up with 9 middle nucleotides. The source is a woman between 18 and 30 years old in good health. The CDR3: CSVSKDRGNTGELFF. The DNA sequence follows: TGCAGCGTTTCCAAGGACAGGGGAAACACCGGGGAGCTGTTTTTT.